This T cell receptor beta chain was obtained from a study of breast tumors, draining lymph nodes, adjacent tissues. General study findings and limits: Tumors had less TCR diversity than lymph nodes, more than nontumor tissue. Tumor T cell lymph node origin was a supported hypothesis, not proven. Luminal-like breast cancer showed significantly higher tumor–nontumor repertoire similarity than basal-like. Data fit most tumor T cells coming from lymph node, expanding in tumor.

One entry per CDR3 protein results from TCRdb running MiXCR on the multiplex PCR reads. Of 200,000 or so distinct CDR3 sequences in the sample, approximately 31% were seen once. This clonotype has ten or more counts. Its antigen is currently unknown. The ends were cut back, 1 base at V and 6 bases at J, with 9 bases in the middle. The CDR3 runs to 13 residues. Germline assignment: CDR1 KGHSH and CDR2 LQKENI. Axillary draining lymph nodes of breast cancer patients supplied the node samples. This chain uses TRBV18 with TRBJ1-2; no clear D gene. This clonotype was sampled from a female donor with breast cancer. Some clones in this sample may be carry-over from other donors' samples. Material for sequencing was axillary lymph node tissue. CDR3 DNA sequence: TGTGCCAGCTCACCACAGGGTCCGAATGGCTACACCTTC. It is translated as CASSPQGPNGYTF. Full variable domain (outside the CDR3, taken from reference TRBV18 and TRBJ1-2): NAGVMQNPRHLVRRRGQEARLRCSPMKGHSHVYWYRQLPEEGLKFMVYLQKENIIDESGMPKERFSAEFPKEGPSILRIQQVVRGDSAAYFCASSPQGPNGYTFGSGTRLTVV.